The T cell receptor beta chain under discussion was sequenced for a study of vaccination and CD4 T cells after COVID-19. Study-wide background: Each post-COVID sample was drawn after diagnosis, and the median interval was roughly 97 days (range 35 to 161).

As to treatment: roughly 11-day PBMC culture with coronavirus spike peptide pools or control peptides (ViraFEST assay). This clonotype was seen more than once but under ten times. Antigen specificity is unknown. Cultured CD4+ T cells had their DNA profiled by the Oncomine TCR Beta short-read assay. TCRdb ran MiXCR on the PCR reads and lists one entry per CDR3 protein. The data hold more than 9,000 distinct CDR3 sequences, with around 45% observed a single time. Germline V gene sequence: CDR1 MNHEY, CDR2 SVGEGT. V was clipped by 7 bases and J by 1 base, with 10 bases between them. The CDR3 length is 13 residues.

The V and J genes are TRBV6-2 or TRBV6-3 and TRBJ1-1; D is possibly TRBD1 (6 bases). This TCR was recovered from a human donor with COVID-19. The material was cultured CD4+ T cells from blood, obtained after SARS-CoV-2 vaccination. CDR3: CASIGGRNTEAFF. CDR3 nucleotides: TGTGCCAGCATCGGGGGCAGGAACACTGAAGCTTTCTTT.